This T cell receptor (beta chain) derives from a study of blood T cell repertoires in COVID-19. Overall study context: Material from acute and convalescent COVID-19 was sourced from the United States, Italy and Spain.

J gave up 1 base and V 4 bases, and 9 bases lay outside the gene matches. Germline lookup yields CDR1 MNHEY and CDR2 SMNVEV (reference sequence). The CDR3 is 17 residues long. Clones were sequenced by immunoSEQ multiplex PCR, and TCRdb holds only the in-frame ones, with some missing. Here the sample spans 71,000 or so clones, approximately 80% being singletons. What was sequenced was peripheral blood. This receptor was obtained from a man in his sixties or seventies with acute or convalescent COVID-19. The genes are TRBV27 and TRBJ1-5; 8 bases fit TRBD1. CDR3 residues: CASSSFSGGWSNQPQHF. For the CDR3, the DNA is TGTGCCAGCAGTTCCTTCTCAGGGGGCTGGAGCAATCAGCCCCAGCATTTT.